This is a list of T cell receptor beta chains from one sample in a study of prognosis after radiotherapy for stage I lung cancer. One entry per CDR3 protein results from TCRdb running MiXCR on the multiplex PCR reads. In the table there are 26,000 or so distinct CDR3 sequences, around 30% of which are singletons. The starting material was PBMCs, obtained before or after stereotactic body radiation therapy (not recorded which). These receptors originate from a donor of 50 years or more with non-small cell lung cancer. CDR3s include the opening cysteine and the closing phenylalanine or tryptophan. A D gene is named only where the DNA matches it firmly. Some rows have no size entry. The others give once, few or many, or a class for an expanded clone.

>-|medium-sized|TRBV7-8|14|TRBJ2-7
TGTGCCAGCAGCTTATCTTCCAGGGTCGACGAGCAGTACTTC
CASSLSSRVDEQYF
>-|many|TRBV5-1|15|TRBJ1-1
TGCGCCAGCAGCTCAACAGGGTTGGGGTACACTGAAGCTTTCTTT
CASSSTGLGYTEAFF
>-|-|TRBV7-6|13|TRBJ2-5
TGTGCCAGCAGCCCATCGGGACATGGGACCCAGTACTTC
CASSPSGHGTQYF
>-|many|TRBV20-1|15|TRBJ2-7
TGCAGTGCTAGAGAAGGGGAAGGGATGGCCTACGAGCAGTACTTC
CSAREGEGMAYEQYF
>TRBD1|many|TRBV18|13|TRBJ1-6
TGTGCCAGCTCACCCGGGACAGATTCACCCCTCCACTTT
CASSPGTDSPLHF
>TRBD2|many|TRBV2|15|TRBJ2-5
TGTGCCAGCAGGGACCTAGCGGGGGAGGTGGAGACCCAGTACTTC
CASRDLAGEVETQYF
>TRBD1|many|TRBV2|14|TRBJ1-2
TGTGCCAGCAGTGTGCCGGGACAGGATTATGGCTACACCTTC
CASSVPGQDYGYTF
>TRBD2|many|TRBV6-4|16|TRBJ2-3
TGTGCCAGCAGTGACCTCCCTAGCGGGGGGTTGGATACGCAGTATTTT
CASSDLPSGGLDTQYF
>TRBD1|many|TRBV6-1|14|TRBJ1-5
TGTGCCAGCAGGGGGACAGGGGACAATCAGCCCCAGCATTTT
CASRGTGDNQPQHF
>-|-|TRBV24-1|15|TRBJ2-1
TGTGCCACCAGTGATTACAAATTCTCCTACAATGAGCAGTTCTTC
CATSDYKFSYNEQFF
>TRBD1|many|TRBV28|15|TRBJ2-7
TGTGCCAGCAGGCTTCCGGGACAGGGCTCCTACGAGCAGTACTTC
CASRLPGQGSYEQYF
>-|many|TRBV12-3/TRBV12-4|14|TRBJ1-1
TGTGCCAGCAATCTCAGTGGCGCGAACACTGAAGCTTTCTTT
CASNLSGANTEAFF
>TRBD2|many|TRBV12-3/TRBV12-4|13|TRBJ2-3
TGTGCCAGCAGTTTTACAGCGACTAGCGGGAGGTATTTT
CASSFTATSGRYF
>-|-|TRBV11-1|17|TRBJ2-2
TGTGCCAGCAGCTTCTCTTTAAGGGCAGGGAACACCGGTGAGCTGTTTTTT
CASSFSLRAGNTGELFF
>-|many|TRBV6-1|15|TRBJ2-2
TGTGCCAGCAGTGAAGCGATGGGGGCTCACGGGGAGCTGTTTTTT
CASSEAMGAHGELFF
>TRBD2|few|TRBV25-1|15|TRBJ2-5
TGTGCCAGCAGTGAATGGCGGGGGAAGCTAGAGACCCAGTACTTC
CASSEWRGKLETQYF
>TRBD1|-|TRBV6-1|15|TRBJ1-1
TGTGCCAGCAGGGCCCCGGGACAGCCGAACACTGAAGCTTTCTTT
CASRAPGQPNTEAFF
>-|-|TRBV5-1|15|TRBJ2-1
TGCGCCAGCAGCTTTTCCTCTAGTACCTACAATGAGCAGTTCTTC
CASSFSSSTYNEQFF
>-|-|TRBV20-1|14|TRBJ1-2
TGCAGTGCTAGAGATCCTCGGGGGTTGGATGGCTACACCTTC
CSARDPRGLDGYTF
>TRBD1|many|TRBV28|14|TRBJ2-7
TGTGCCAGCACCACAGGGGGCTTTGGGTACGAGCAGTACTTC
CASTTGGFGYEQYF
>TRBD2|many|TRBV6-5|14|TRBJ2-1
TGTGCCAGCAGTTACGGGGGGGCCTACAATGAGCAGTTCTTC
CASSYGGAYNEQFF
>TRBD1|many|TRBV15|16|TRBJ2-3
TGTGCCACCAGCAGAGATCGTGGGACAGGGGGAAATACGCAGTATTTT
CATSRDRGTGGNTQYF
>-|many|TRBV20-1|13|TRBJ1-4
TGCAGTGCTAGGGACAGACGTAATGAAAAACTGTTTTTT
CSARDRRNEKLFF
>-|few|TRBV12-3/TRBV12-4|13|TRBJ2-4
TGTGCCAGCAGTTCCGGGGGCCTGAACATTCAGTACTTC
CASSSGGLNIQYF
>-|few|TRBV7-9|15|TRBJ1-4
TGTGCCAGCAGCTTATCAGGTGGCAAGGGGGAAAAACTGTTTTTT
CASSLSGGKGEKLFF
>TRBD1|-|TRBV6-5|15|TRBJ1-1
TGTGCCAGCAGTTCAGGCGGAGGGGGCCTTACTGAAGCTTTCTTT
CASSSGGGGLTEAFF
>TRBD1|medium-sized|TRBV2|15|TRBJ1-2
TGTGCCAGCAGTCTGACAGGGGAATCTAACTATGGCTACACCTTC
CASSLTGESNYGYTF
>TRBD2|few|TRBV29-1|14|TRBJ2-5
TGCAGCGTTGGGGGCGGGGGGAACCAAGAGACCCAGTACTTC
CSVGGGGNQETQYF
>TRBD2|-|TRBV5-5|14|TRBJ2-6
TGCGCCAGCCGCGGGGGTAGTGGGGCCAACGTCCTGACTTTC
CASRGGSGANVLTF
>TRBD1|many|TRBV19|11|TRBJ1-2
TGTGCCAGTCAGGGGGCATATGGCTACACCTTC
CASQGAYGYTF
>-|many|TRBV9|13|TRBJ1-2
TGTGCCAGCAGCGTAGGGGAAGGTTATGGCTACACCTTC
CASSVGEGYGYTF
>-|many|TRBV29-1|13|TRBJ2-2
TGCAGCGTTGAAGAAAAGCAGCTAGGAAAGCTGTTTTTT
CSVEEKQLGKLFF
>-|many|TRBV11-2|13|TRBJ1-1
TGTGCCAGCAGCTTAGATGCGGCAGTTGAAGCTTTCTTT
CASSLDAAVEAFF
>TRBD1|-|TRBV12-3/TRBV12-4|11|TRBJ2-7
TGTGCCTGCACAGGGGGAGACGAGCAGTACTTC
CACTGGDEQYF
>TRBD1|once|TRBV6-2/TRBV6-3|16|TRBJ2-2
TGTGCCAGCAGTTACTCCGGGACAGGGGACACCGGGGAGCTGTTTTTT
CASSYSGTGDTGELFF
>-|medium-sized|TRBV12-3/TRBV12-4|14|TRBJ1-6
TGTGCCAGCAGTTTTTCGCAGGGCGAAAAACCCCTCCACTTT
CASSFSQGEKPLHF
>-|-|TRBV19|13|TRBJ1-6
TGTTCCACCAGGACAGCCTCTAATTCACCCCTCCACTTT
CSTRTASNSPLHF
>-|many|TRBV20-1|14|TRBJ2-3
TGCAGTGCTAGATCAATAGCGACCTCAGATACGCAGTATTTT
CSARSIATSDTQYF
>-|-|TRBV3-1|16|TRBJ1-4
TGTGCCAGCAGCCATAGATACCGTCCCGGGAATGAAAAACTGTTTTTT
CASSHRYRPGNEKLFF
>-|many|TRBV25-1|12|TRBJ1-1
TGTGCCAGCAGTGGGACCAACCCGCGGGCTTTCTTT
CASSGTNPRAFF
>TRBD1|many|TRBV27|17|TRBJ2-6
TGTGCCAGCAGTTCGGGACAGGGGTTTTCCGGGGCCAACGTCCTGACTTTC
CASSSGQGFSGANVLTF
>TRBD1|many|TRBV6-1|14|TRBJ1-6
TGTGCCAGCAGGGGGGGACAGGGAGATTCACCCCTCCACTTT
CASRGGQGDSPLHF
>-|-|TRBV6-1|13|TRBJ2-6
TGTGCCAGCCAGCTCTCTGGGGCCAACGTCCTGACTTTC
CASQLSGANVLTF
>TRBD2|many|TRBV20-1|14|TRBJ2-7
TGCAGTGCTAGCCCAATAGCGGGAGGATACGAGCAGTACTTC
CSASPIAGGYEQYF
>TRBD2|many|TRBV12-3/TRBV12-4|18|TRBJ2-7
TGTGCCAGCAGTTTAGCGCGGGCGACTAGCGGGAGGACCTACGAGCAGTACTTC
CASSLARATSGRTYEQYF
>-|many|TRBV9|15|TRBJ1-6
TGTGCCAGCAGCTCCCGGGTAGGGAAGGAGTCACCCCTCCACTTT
CASSSRVGKESPLHF
>-|many|TRBV2|16|TRBJ2-7
TGTGCCAGCAGTGAAATTGGGGCAAGAGGTCCGAACGAGCAGTACTTC
CASSEIGARGPNEQYF
>TRBD1|many|TRBV27|16|TRBJ1-5
TGTGCCAGCAGTTCGACCGGGACAGAGATAAATCAGCCCCAGCATTTT
CASSSTGTEINQPQHF